The 5 T cell receptor beta chains listed next were all sequenced from one sample in a study of shared clonotypes between healthy human individuals (dated by TCRdb to 2019 to 2021). Library preparation employed the immunoSEQ multiplex PCR assay. The source is immuneACCESS, and TCRdb retained only in-frame sequences with V and J called. Part of the clones is not carried over; for the studies checked, unresolved V genes explain less than half of this, and the remainder is unexplained. The sample table holds over a million clones, of which 75% were seen once. Over 1.3% of the sample goes to the ten largest clones. The sequencing sample was made of memory CD4+ T cells sorted from blood. What the cell subset or site label conveys for this sample: CD45RA-negative fraction. These receptors were taken from a man between 18 and 35 years old in good health.

V and J are TRBV27 and TRBJ1-1; a weak D match, TRBD1 (5 bases). Deletions cut 8 bases from V and 1 base from J, with 11 bases between. CDR1 is MNHEY and CDR2 is SMNVEV in the germline V gene (reference sequence). The CDR3 totals 13 residues. CDR3 nucleotides: TGTGCCAGCGATCCAGGGACGAACACTGAAGCTTTCTTT. Translation: CASDPGTNTEAFF.

This clone was observed once. The rearrangement joins TRBV5-4 to TRBJ1-3; a possible D gene is TRBD1 (6 bases). CDR1 and CDR2 from the germline V gene are SGHNT and YYREEE (reference sequence). The CDR3 spans 16 residues. V lost 1 base to trimming and J lost 4 bases, with 15 bases between them. The CDR3, as DNA: TGTGCCAGCAGCTTGAGTCAGGGGTTGGGCGGAAACACCATATATTTT. It is translated as CASSLSQGLGGNTIYF.

The genes are TRBV9 and TRBJ1-2; 9 bases agree with TRBD1. V lost 4 bases and J lost 1; bases outside the gene matches: 5. This CDR3 region has 15 residues. The V gene's germline CDR1 is SGDLS and CDR2 YYNGEE. DNA for the CDR3: TGTGCCAGCAGCCCCGGGACAGGGCTTAACTATGGCTACACCTTC. Translation gives CASSPGTGLNYGYTF.

The V and J genes are TRBV2 and TRBJ2-7; D remains unclear. Trimming pared 2 bases from V and 0 bases from J, leaving 8 bases between. The CDR3 has 14 amino acids. CDR1 SNHLY and CDR2 FYNNEI come from the germline V gene. The chain's CDR3 is CASSEHTVSYEQYF. The CDR3 DNA reads TGTGCCAGCAGTGAACATACAGTCTCCTACGAGCAGTACTTC.

With respect to this clone: A far larger clone differs by one base, so this is likely a read error. Different DNA sequences within this sample yield the same CDR3. In nucleotides, the CDR3 is TGCGCCAGCAGCCAGGGGGGCAGGGGAAGGGTCTACGAGCAGTACTTC. It codes for CASSQGGRGRVYEQYF. This chain connects TRBV4-1 to TRBJ2-7, with D perhaps being TRBD1 or TRBD2 (6 bases each). Germline-derived CDR1 and CDR2 are MGHRA and YSYEKL. CDR3 length equals 16 residues. The germline V and J ends were trimmed by 3 bases and 3 bases, with 18 bases remaining between them.